This T cell receptor beta chain was identified in a study of shared clonotypes between healthy human individuals. Donors had no recently reported acute infections or vaccinations and were HIV-negative. Unsorted PBMCs provided DNA that was sequenced on ten immunoSEQ deep assay plates. Produced via immunoSEQ multiplex PCR; TCRdb's table is partial and in-frame only. Of fewer than 700,000 clones in the sample, around 78% are singletons; the top ten hold around 13%. Trimming shortened V by 0 bases and J by 8 bases, and 11 bases separated the two germline ends. Germline V CDR1 and CDR2: SGHDT, YYEEEE. The CDR3 loop spans 13 amino acids. For this clone: The antigen remains undetermined.

Study results and limitations: Specimens sampled were limited to blood, with tissue repertoires likely differing.

The chain links TRBV5-6 to TRBJ1-2, with D perhaps TRBD1 (5 bases). The source material was PBMCs. The clonotype originates from a middle-aged woman in good health. Some clones in this sample may be carry-over from other donors' samples. CDR3 nucleotides: TGTGCCAGCAGCTTGGACAGGCTGAAGGGCTACACCTTC. The encoded protein is CASSLDRLKGYTF. Combining the CDR3 with reference TRBV5-6 and TRBJ1-2 gives the whole variable domain DAGVTQSPTHLIKTRGQQVTLRCSPKSGHDTVSWYQQALGQGPQFIFQYYEEEERQRGNFPDRFSGHQFPNYSSELNVNALLLGDSALYLCASSLDRLKGYTFGSGTRLTVV.